This T cell receptor beta chain was sequenced for a study of T cell responses to AZD1222 COVID-19 vaccine. The count of this clone is one. What it binds is not known. The V gene end was trimmed by 5 bases and the J gene end by 4 bases; junction bases not matched to a gene: 4. Looked up from germline, CDR1 is MGHDK and CDR2 is SYGVNS. This CDR3 region has 13 residues. Study conclusions and caveats: Donors were chiefly white British, with a greater number of females, and clonal diversity was perhaps underestimated. Sampled repertoires all dated from after the peak T cell response. Seropositive at baseline were only a handful of AZD1222 recipients.

Assay: immunoSEQ multiplex PCR; the TCRdb copy retains only in-frame clones and omits some. This sample has 87,000 or so clones, with roughly nine tenths found just once. The receptor comes from an adult in good health. Here the sequenced sample was peripheral blood, taken on day 0 of AZD1222 vaccination. The chain uses TRBV25-1 and TRBJ1-2, with 7 bases identical to TRBD1. The CDR3 is CASSSDRAYGYTF. The CDR3 coding sequence is TGTGCCAGCAGTAGCGACAGGGCCTATGGCTACACCTTC.